This T cell receptor beta chain was observed in a study of T cell responses to AZD1222 COVID-19 vaccine. Sequenced by immunoSEQ multiplex PCR; TCRdb stores in-frame clones only, minus some. The table lists just under 150,000 clones, approximately 91% of them singletons, with under 5.5% in the top ten. The CDR3 contains 14 residues. V was trimmed by 4 bases and J by 0 bases, leaving 9 bases between them. Per germline, CDR1 SGHTA and CDR2 FQGNSA. Sequencing was performed on peripheral blood, taken 28 days after the second dose of the MenACWY control vaccine. The TCR comes from an adult who received the MenACWY meningococcal vaccine as a control. The chain joins TRBV7-2 to TRBJ2-5; unclear D gene. The CDR3 sequence is CASSSQVNQETQYF. The CDR3 DNA reads as TGTGCCAGCAGCTCCCAGGTTAACCAAGAGACCCAGTACTTC.